These 26 T cell receptor beta chains came from one sample sequenced in a study of blood T cell repertoires in COVID-19. Profiling relied on immunoSEQ multiplex PCR, and the TCRdb table lists in-frame clones only, not all of them. This table holds under 300,000 clones, approximately 81% found once. Sequenced: peripheral blood. The receptors derive from a woman aged 55-69 years with active or convalescent COVID-19.

The chain has TRBV6-5 and TRBJ1-3; D perhaps matches TRBD1 (5 bases). V was trimmed by 8 bases and J by 3 bases, leaving 11 bases between them. The CDR3 contains 13 residues. Germline V gene data show CDR1 as MNHEY and CDR2 as SVGAGI. CDR3 nucleotides: TGTGCCAGCGGGGGACTCTATGGAAACACCATATATTTT. Translation gives CASGGLYGNTIYF.

This sequence joins TRBV6-1 and TRBJ1-5; D not certain. Germline V gene lookup returns CDR1 MNHNS and CDR2 SASEGT. V lost 7 bases to trimming and J lost 0 bases, with 10 bases between them. This CDR3 is 14 amino acids long. The CDR3 loop reads CASTPGISNQPQHF. Written as DNA, the CDR3 is TGTGCCAGCACCCCAGGAATTAGCAATCAGCCCCAGCATTTT.

This chain links TRBV2 with TRBJ1-1; 7 bases line up with TRBD1. Per germline, CDR1 SNHLY and CDR2 FYNNEI. There are 14 residues in the CDR3. Unmatched junction bases numbered 5, after V lost 3 bases and J lost 4 bases. The CDR3 loop reads CASSDRGLGTEAFF. CDR3 nucleotide sequence: TGTGCCAGCAGTGATAGGGGGCTGGGCACTGAAGCTTTCTTT.

This clone was counted a few times. V is TRBV25-1 and J is TRBJ2-2, with 10 positions matching TRBD2. Germline trimming cut 6 bases from V and 2 bases from J; bases unmatched to any gene: 3. Germline V lookup: CDR1 MGHDK, CDR2 SYGVNS. CDR3 size: 15 residues. CDR3 sequence (DNA): TGTGCCAGCAGGGCTAGCGGGGGTAACACCGGGGAGCTGTTTTTT. Encoded protein: CASRASGGNTGELFF.

V gene TRBV15 combines with J gene TRBJ1-1, with 10 bases fitting TRBD1. The V gene's germline CDR1 is LNHNV and CDR2 YYDKDF (reference sequence). The CDR3 spans 16 residues. J was trimmed by 6 bases and V by 0 bases; bases with no gene match: 7. CDR3 residues: CATSRDRTGGYAEAFF. CDR3 nucleotide sequence: TGTGCCACCAGCAGAGACCGGACAGGGGGTTATGCTGAAGCTTTCTTT. Variable domain in full (rest from reference TRBV15 and TRBJ1-1): DAMVIQNPRYQVTQFGKPVTLSCSQTLNHNVMYWYQQKSSQAPKLLFHYYDKDFNNEADTPDNFQSRRPNTSFCFLDIRSPGLGDTAMYLCATSRDRTGGYAEAFFGQGTRLTVV.

The chain employs TRBV3-1 (or the pseudogene TRBV3-2) and TRBJ2-3; tentative D call: TRBD2 (5 bases). CDR1 and CDR2 from the germline V gene are LGHDT and YNNKEL (reference sequence). V lost 1 base to trimming and J lost 6 bases, with 14 bases between them. This CDR3 has 15 amino acids. CDR3 coding DNA: TGTGCCAGCAGCCAAGGAGGGTCTTGGCGGGATACGCAGTATTTT. Amino acid sequence: CASSQGGSWRDTQYF.

V is TRBV15 and J is TRBJ1-4; no clear D gene. CDR1 LNHNV and CDR2 YYDKDF come from the germline V gene (reference sequence). CDR3 length: 14 amino acids. Trimming cost V 0 bases and J 5 bases, with 7 bases left between them. DNA for the CDR3: TGTGCCACCAGCAGAGAATTCTCGAATGAAAAACTGTTTTTT. Residues: CATSREFSNEKLFF.

V gene TRBV5-1 combines with J gene TRBJ2-5; weak D call: TRBD2 (6 bases). CDR1 SGHRS and CDR2 YFSETQ come from the germline V gene. The V gene lost 0 bases and the J gene lost 5 bases, with 14 bases spanning the gap. The CDR3 is made up of 15 amino acids. The CDR3 loop is CASSLDGAEGETQYF. The DNA for the CDR3 is TGCGCCAGCAGCTTGGACGGGGCGGAGGGTGAGACCCAGTACTTC.

This clone was observed once. The gene calls are TRBV19 and TRBJ1-1; 8 bases agree with TRBD1. After removal of 8 bases from V and 7 bases from J, the junction contained 12 bases not matched to a gene. The CDR3 extends over 14 amino acids. In germline, CDR1 is LNHDA, CDR2 SQIVND (reference sequence). As DNA, the CDR3 is TGTGCCAGTGAAAACCAGGGGGCTGTAAGTGAAGCTTTCTTT. Translated: CASENQGAVSEAFF.

The chain uses TRBV10-3 and TRBJ2-3; possible D gene TRBD1, 6 bases. This CDR3 is 14 amino acids long. V lost 11 bases to trimming and J lost 3 bases, with 18 bases between them. The germline V gene has CDR1 ENHRY and CDR2 SYGVKD. DNA of the CDR3: TGTGCCGGCGGCAGGGGTATGGAGACAGATACGCAGTATTTT. As protein: CAGGRGMETDTQYF.

The gene calls are TRBV3-1 (or the pseudogene TRBV3-2) and TRBJ2-5, with TRBD1 matching over 10 bases. The CDR3 length is 14 residues. Looked up from germline, CDR1 is LGHDT and CDR2 is YNNKEL (reference sequence). Losses at the gene ends were 2 bases for V and 5 bases for J; bases not matched to a gene: 2. CDR3 region: CASSQLDRGETQYF. CDR3 coding DNA: TGTGCCAGCAGCCAACTGGACAGGGGGGAGACCCAGTACTTC.

The rearrangement links TRBV7-2 to TRBJ1-2, with 7 bases identical to TRBD1. The germline V gene has CDR1 SGHTA and CDR2 FQGNSA. With V trimmed by 5 bases and J by 2 bases, 2 bases remained unmatched. The CDR3 totals 13 residues. Written as DNA, the CDR3 is TGTGCCAGCAGCAAGGACAGGAACTATGGCTACACCTTC. It codes for CASSKDRNYGYTF. Complete variable domain (other parts from reference TRBV7-2 and TRBJ1-2): GAGVSQSPSNKVTEKGKDVELRCDPISGHTALYWYRQSLGQGLEFLIYFQGNSAPDKSGLPSDRFSAERTGGSVSTLTIQRTQQEDSAVYLCASSKDRNYGYTFGSGTRLTVV.

The chain employs TRBV10-3 and TRBJ2-7, with TRBD1 identical over 9 bases. Germline CDR1 is ENHRY and CDR2 is SYGVKD. J was trimmed by 4 bases and V by 6 bases; bases with no gene match: 4. The CDR3 spans 13 residues. CDR3 sequence reads: CAIRRDRAYEQYF. The CDR3 region has the DNA TGTGCCATCAGGAGGGACAGGGCTTACGAGCAGTACTTC.

V gene TRBV4-1 combines with J gene TRBJ1-3, with D tentatively TRBD1 (6 bases). V dropped 0 bases and J dropped 2 bases, with 11 bases sitting between them. This CDR3 has 16 residues. From germline, CDR1 is MGHRA and CDR2 YSYEKL. CDR3 DNA: TGCGCCAGCAGCCAAGAGGGTTGGGGGCCTGGAAACACCATATATTTT. Its protein product is CASSQEGWGPGNTIYF.

V is TRBV11-2 and J is TRBJ1-2, with a tentative D call TRBD1 (5 bases). V was pared by 4 bases and J by 0 bases, with 9 bases between. Germline CDR1 reads SGHAT; CDR2 reads FQNNGV. The CDR3 extends over 14 amino acids. The CDR3 nucleotides read TGTGCCAGCAGCTCCAGGGTGACTAACTATGGCTACACCTTC. This codes for CASSSRVTNYGYTF.

The genes are TRBV24-1 and TRBJ1-5; D is unresolved. Trimming stripped 1 base from V and 0 bases from J, with 18 bases between. Germline-derived CDR1 and CDR2 are KGHDR and SFDVKD. This CDR3 has 19 residues. The CDR3 reads CATSDLPGSIPYSNQPQHF. For the CDR3, the DNA is TGTGCCACCAGTGATTTACCCGGGTCCATCCCCTATAGCAATCAGCCCCAGCATTTT.

This clone was seen once. V usage is TRBV7-2 and J usage is TRBJ1-2, with 9 positions matching TRBD1. V shed 5 bases, J shed 4 bases, and the junction held 8 bases outside the gene matches. The germline V gene encodes CDR1 SGHTA and CDR2 FQGNSA. This CDR3 is 15 amino acids long. For the CDR3, the DNA is TGTGCCAGCAGCGGAACAGGGGGCCTACGCTATGGCTACACCTTC. This codes for CASSGTGGLRYGYTF.

This chain uses TRBV15 with TRBJ1-1, with 8 bases aligning to TRBD1. Germline lookup yields CDR1 LNHNV and CDR2 YYDKDF (reference sequence). The V gene end was trimmed by 7 bases and the J gene end by 3 bases; junction bases not matched to a gene: 4. The CDR3 sequence is 13 residues long. The chain's CDR3 is CATTTDRDTEAFF. Written as DNA, the CDR3 is TGTGCCACCACGACGGACAGGGACACTGAAGCTTTCTTT.

The chain couples TRBV4-1 to TRBJ2-5; 8 bases map to TRBD2. Per the germline V gene, CDR1 is MGHRA and CDR2 is YSYEKL. V was pared by 4 bases and J by 5 bases, with 9 bases of the junction left unmatched. This CDR3 is built from 15 residues. CDR3 in amino acids: CASSPGRGGRETQYF. The CDR3 nucleotides are TGCGCCAGCAGCCCGGGACGGGGGGGCCGCGAGACCCAGTACTTC.

The rearrangement links TRBV2 to TRBJ2-2, with a weak D call TRBD1 (5 bases). The CDR3 contains 15 residues. The V gene lost 4 bases and the J gene lost 0 bases, with 9 bases spanning the gap. Per germline, CDR1 SNHLY and CDR2 FYNNEI. The CDR3 reads CASSAHRTNTGELFF. DNA for the CDR3: TGTGCCAGCAGTGCCCACAGGACGAACACCGGGGAGCTGTTTTTT.

This clone appeared a single time. The chain's CDR3 is CASSPGQTGGYEQYF. The CDR3 nucleotides are TGTGCCAGCAGCCCCGGTCAGACAGGGGGGTACGAGCAGTACTTC. The chain has TRBV11-1 and TRBJ2-7; 9 bases are a match to TRBD1. CDR1 is SGHAT, CDR2 FQDESV, per germline (reference sequence). The CDR3 sequence is 15 residues long. Losses at the gene ends were 5 bases for V and 4 bases for J; bases not matched to a gene: 9.

The gene calls are TRBV10-3 and TRBJ2-2, with 9 bases identical to TRBD2. This CDR3 contains 17 residues. After removal of 3 bases from V and 0 bases from J, the junction contained 5 bases not matched to a gene. Germline values: CDR1 ENHRY, CDR2 SYGVKD. This CDR3 is CAISDLGGGANTGELFF. The DNA of the CDR3 is TGTGCCATCAGTGACTTAGGCGGGGGGGCGAACACCGGGGAGCTGTTTTTT.

The rearrangement uses TRBV6-2 or TRBV6-3 and TRBJ1-5; D call uncertain. The CDR3 spans 15 residues. Trimming pared 0 bases from V and 4 bases from J, leaving 10 bases between. CDR1 and CDR2 from the germline V gene are MNHEY and SVGEGT. This CDR3 is CASSYSSRRNQPQHF. CDR3 DNA: TGTGCCAGCAGTTACTCTTCCAGGCGAAATCAGCCCCAGCATTTT.

The chain combines TRBV7-2 with TRBJ1-2; D is uncertain. V shed 5 bases and J shed 4 bases, with 8 bases lying between them. Germline CDR1 and CDR2: SGHTA and FQGNSA. This CDR3 comprises 12 residues. The CDR3 protein is CASSPSSYGYTF. DNA for the CDR3: TGTGCCAGCAGCCCGAGTTCCTATGGCTACACCTTC.

The V and J genes are TRBV9 and TRBJ2-1; 9 bases map to TRBD1. In germline, CDR1 is SGDLS, CDR2 YYNGEE. The length of the CDR3 is 14 residues. V gave up 4 bases and J gave up 9 bases; unmatched junction bases: 8. The CDR3 region has the DNA TGTGCCAGCAGCCCGTGGACAGGGGAGGCTGAGCAGTTCTTC. Its protein is CASSPWTGEAEQFF.

The chain recombines TRBV2 with TRBJ2-7, with a possible D match to TRBD2 (7 bases). CDR3 size: 16 residues. Between the trimmed V and J ends, which lost 8 bases and 5 bases, there was a span of 25 bases. The germline CDR1 and CDR2 sequences are SNHLY and FYNNEI. The CDR3 protein is CASLETPGGRLNEQYF. In DNA, the CDR3 is TGTGCCAGCCTAGAAACGCCCGGGGGGCGATTGAACGAGCAGTACTTC.